These 9 T cell receptor beta chains share one sample of origin, sequenced in a study of cytomegalovirus exposure and HLA in healthy donors. The PCR made use of 60 Vbeta and 13 Jbeta primers. Assay used: immunoSEQ multiplex PCR; TCRdb lists only in-frame clones, some missing. The data show around 100,000 clones, and the top ten clones hold about 0.58%. Source material: PBMCs. Every receptor here comes from a man aged 50 to 60 in good health and CMV-seronegative.

V is TRBV6-1 and J is TRBJ2-7; D is perhaps TRBD2 (7 bases). Germline CDR1 MNHNS, CDR2 SASEGT. V was clipped by 10 bases and J by 3 bases, with 16 bases between them. This CDR3 has 13 residues. The CDR3 DNA sequence: TGTGCCACCCGGGTAGGGGGGGTCTACGAGCAGTACTTC. Translation: CATRVGGVYEQYF.

The chain joins TRBV25-1 to TRBJ2-6; 7 nucleotides align to TRBD1. The V gene's germline CDR1 is MGHDK and CDR2 SYGVNS. The CDR3 has 18 amino acids. With V trimmed by 1 base and J by 4 bases, 10 bases remained unmatched. This CDR3 reads CASSELKGAGTGANVLTF. The CDR3 DNA follows: TGTGCCAGCAGTGAATTAAAGGGGGCGGGTACAGGGGCCAACGTCCTGACTTTC.

This chain uses TRBV9 with TRBJ1-1, with D perhaps matching TRBD1 (5 bases). The CDR3 has 14 amino acids. Trimming took off 4 bases at V and 6 bases at J, with 16 bases between the two ends. Germline CDR1 reads SGDLS; CDR2 reads YYNGEE. CDR3 loop: CASSPRRDSSEAFF. The DNA of the CDR3 is TGTGCCAGCAGCCCCCGACGGGACTCGTCTGAAGCTTTCTTT.

The chain joins TRBV5-4 to TRBJ2-1, with 9 bases lining up with TRBD1. J was trimmed by 8 bases and V by 6 bases; bases with no gene match: 9. This CDR3 contains 14 residues. Germline CDR1 reads SGHNT; CDR2 reads YYREEE (reference sequence). Here the CDR3 DNA reads TGTGCCAGCAACCCGGGACAGGGTACGGATGAGCAGTTCTTC. Residues: CASNPGQGTDEQFF. Full variable domain (rest looked up from reference TRBV5-4 and TRBJ2-1): ETGVTQSPTHLIKTRGQQVTLRCSSQSGHNTVSWYQQALGQGPQFIFQYYREEENGRGNFPPRFSGLQFPNYSSELNVNALELDDSALYLCASNPGQGTDEQFFGPGTRLTVL.

This chain joins TRBV5-1 and TRBJ2-5; 11 bases line up with TRBD2. Germline CDR1 reads SGHRS; CDR2 reads YFSETQ. V lost 0 bases and J lost 2; bases outside the gene matches: 6. CDR3 length equals 17 residues. The CDR3 region has the DNA TGCGCCAGCAGCTTGGCCCGGACTAGCGGGCGACAAGAGACCCAGTACTTC. Translating it yields CASSLARTSGRQETQYF.

The chain uses TRBV4-3 and TRBJ2-3; D is uncertain. CDR1 and CDR2 from the germline V gene are LGHNA and YSLEER. The CDR3 is made up of 13 amino acids. V was shortened by 4 bases and J by 6 bases, with 11 bases between the two germline ends. CDR3 nucleotide sequence: TGCGCCAGCAGCCCCGCGAGGTTGGATACGCAGTATTTT. Translating it yields CASSPARLDTQYF.

The chain joins TRBV7-6 to TRBJ1-3; D gene unclear. CDR1 and CDR2 from the germline V gene are SGHVS and FNYEAQ. The V end lost 1 base, the J end lost 4 bases, and 2 bases lay between the germline ends. CDR3 length: 12 residues. The DNA for the CDR3 is TGTGCCAGCAGCTTAGTAGGAAACACCATATATTTT. Amino acid sequence: CASSLVGNTIYF.

The chain carries TRBV6-5 and TRBJ1-2; 8 bases fit TRBD1. Germline assignment: CDR1 MNHEY and CDR2 SVGAGI. This CDR3 is built from 13 residues. The J segment lost 7 bases and the V segment lost 5 bases, leaving 6 bases of the junction unmatched. CDR3 bases: TGTGCCAGCAGTAGGACAGGGTCGGCTGGCTACACCTTC. Translating it yields CASSRTGSAGYTF.

V usage is TRBV11-2 and J usage is TRBJ2-7; TRBD2 agrees at 10 bases. The V segment lost 1 base and the J segment 4 bases; nucleotides outside the gene matches: 7. CDR1 is SGHAT, CDR2 FQNNGV, per germline. The CDR3 sequence is 16 residues long. The CDR3 DNA reads as TGTGCCAGCAGCTTAGCATCTAGCGGGGGCCTATACGAGCAGTACTTC. Protein product: CASSLASSGGLYEQYF.